This T cell receptor (beta chain) is from a study of low-dose radiotherapy and immunotherapy resistance in tumors. Study-level information: Cohort 1 was given 0.5 Gy fractions every 2 weeks, 6.5 Gy in total. One day prior to radiation and immunotherapy, intravenous cyclophosphamide at 200 mg/m2 was given, repeated every two weeks.

Time point here: after trial treatment. Regarding treatment: LDRT plus nivolumab, ipilimumab, low-dose cyclophosphamide and aspirin (RACIN trial). Primers targeting TRAV and TRBV primed first-strand cDNA, covering alpha and beta chains. TCRs were put through approximately 20 PCR cycles of amplification with Phusion. A constant-region primer and the V-primer adapter served as the primer pair. TCRdb independently ran MiXCR on the reads; one entry per CDR3 protein. The table has roughly 32,000 distinct CDR3 sequences, around 54% seen once. The sequence was obtained from a male donor with gallbladder cancer. The sequenced sample was PBMCs, obtained after low-dose radiotherapy plus immunotherapy.

This CDR3 reads CASSYTSGQETQYF. For the CDR3, the DNA is TGTGCCAGCAGTTATACTAGCGGGCAAGAGACCCAGTACTTC. The genes are TRBV6-2 or TRBV6-3 and TRBJ2-5; the match to TRBD2 covers 9 bases. Trimming at V came to 3 bases and at J to 2 bases, leaving 1 base not matched to a gene. CDR3 size: 14 residues. Germline values: CDR1 MNHEY, CDR2 SVGEGT.